This T cell receptor (beta chain) was identified during a study of T cell changes during pregnancy in multiple sclerosis. V was clipped by 5 bases and J by 6 bases, with 28 bases between them. This CDR3 is built from 17 residues. CDR1 is GTSNPN and CDR2 is SVGIG in the germline V gene (reference sequence). Clones were sequenced by immunoSEQ multiplex PCR, and TCRdb holds only the in-frame ones, with some missing. The sample records under 110,000 clones, about 91% being singletons. This clone was detected only a few times. The clonotype comes from a female donor with multiple sclerosis, enrolled in a pregnancy study. The chain employs TRBV30 and TRBJ1-1; tentatively, D is TRBD1 (6 bases). The input for sequencing was peripheral blood, taken in the second trimester of pregnancy. CDR3 residues: CAWVAVQGLPDGSEAFF. Written as DNA, the CDR3 is TGTGCCTGGGTCGCGGTACAGGGCCTTCCTGACGGTTCTGAAGCTTTCTTT.